Following are 9 T cell receptor beta chains from one sample sequenced in a study of blood T cell repertoires in COVID-19. Here immunoSEQ multiplex PCR was the method, and the copy in TCRdb shows in-frame clones only, minus some. The sample gives over 70,000 clones, about 90% of which show up once; 1.1% is in the top ten. Sequenced sample: peripheral blood. These receptors were taken from a human donor in a cohort sampled during active COVID-19.

Regarding this clone: One end of the junction does not line up with germline, which may come from a read error. The J gene is TRBJ2-3, the V gene TRBV7-7; maybe TRBD2 (6 bases). Germline V gene lookup returns CDR1 SSHAT and CDR2 FNYEAQ (reference sequence). This CDR3 has 13 amino acids. CDR3 bases: TGTGCTAGCAGCTTAGCGGAGCGGGATACGCAGTATTTT. It yields the protein CASSLAERDTQYF.

J is TRBJ2-2 and V is TRBV18, with a weak D call TRBD1 (5 bases). V was trimmed by 0 bases and J by 6 bases, leaving 14 bases between them. The CDR3 spans 16 residues. The germline V gene has CDR1 KGHSH and CDR2 LQKENI. DNA of the CDR3: TGTGCCAGCTCACCACCTATCTTGAGCAGGGCCGGGGAGCTGTTTTTT. It is translated as CASSPPILSRAGELFF.

This clone was observed a single time. V gene TRBV10-1 combines with J gene TRBJ2-5; no clear D. This CDR3 has 12 residues. In germline, CDR1 is WNHNN, CDR2 SYGVQD (reference sequence). Trimming removed 6 bases at V and 4 bases at J, with 9 bases between. For the CDR3, the DNA is TGCGCCAGCAGCAGGAACGGAGAGACCCAGTACTTC. Translation gives CASSRNGETQYF.

The V call is TRBV29-1, the J call TRBJ1-1; D perhaps matches TRBD1 (6 bases). V shed 5 bases and J shed 1 base, with 17 bases lying between them. Per germline, CDR1 SQVTM and CDR2 ANQGSEA. This CDR3 comprises 15 residues. The DNA of the CDR3 is TGCAGCGTTACTGTGGCAGGGGCCGCGAACACTGAAGCTTTCTTT. As protein: CSVTVAGAANTEAFF.

This clone was found once. CDR3 sequence reads: CAWSVPSGNTIYF. CDR3 in DNA: TGTGCCTGGAGTGTTCCGTCTGGAAACACCATATATTTT. V gene TRBV30 combines with J gene TRBJ1-3; D not resolved. V was clipped by 0 bases and J by 1 base, with 4 bases between them. CDR1 and CDR2 from the germline V gene are GTSNPN and SVGIG (reference sequence). The CDR3 extends over 13 amino acids.

This chain links TRBV14 with TRBJ1-2; TRBD1 is a possible D gene (6 bases). Germline V gene data show CDR1 as SGHDN and CDR2 as FVKESK. V was cut by 5 bases and J by 8 bases, with 15 bases left in between. CDR3 length: 13 residues. CDR3 sequence: CASSSDSLGGYTF. In nucleotides, the CDR3 is TGTGCCAGCAGCTCGGACAGCCTGGGCGGCTACACCTTC.

This clone occurred once. The chain couples TRBV2 to TRBJ2-5, with no clear D. The CDR3 has 13 amino acids. V lost 3 bases to trimming and J lost 3 bases, with 8 bases between them. Germline-derived CDR1 and CDR2 are SNHLY and FYNNEI. The CDR3 region is CASSDDWEETQYF. CDR3 DNA sequence: TGTGCCAGCAGTGACGACTGGGAAGAGACCCAGTACTTC.

Of note for this clone: At one end the junction does not follow the germline gene, possibly because of a read error. V gene TRBV5-4 combines with J gene TRBJ2-7; no clear D gene. CDR1 and CDR2 (germline): SGHNT, YYREEE (reference sequence). The CDR3 loop spans 13 amino acids. In nucleotides, the CDR3 is TGTGCCAGCAGTTTGGGCCAGTCCTACGAGCAGTACTTC. Residues: CASSLGQSYEQYF.

This chain joins TRBV2 and TRBJ1-1; no firm D call. The CDR3 spans 14 residues. Trimming stripped 5 bases from V and 5 bases from J, with 15 bases between. Per germline, CDR1 SNHLY and CDR2 FYNNEI. The CDR3 region is CASSPREGATEAFF. CDR3 DNA sequence: TGTGCCAGCAGTCCCCGGGAAGGAGCGACTGAAGCTTTCTTT.